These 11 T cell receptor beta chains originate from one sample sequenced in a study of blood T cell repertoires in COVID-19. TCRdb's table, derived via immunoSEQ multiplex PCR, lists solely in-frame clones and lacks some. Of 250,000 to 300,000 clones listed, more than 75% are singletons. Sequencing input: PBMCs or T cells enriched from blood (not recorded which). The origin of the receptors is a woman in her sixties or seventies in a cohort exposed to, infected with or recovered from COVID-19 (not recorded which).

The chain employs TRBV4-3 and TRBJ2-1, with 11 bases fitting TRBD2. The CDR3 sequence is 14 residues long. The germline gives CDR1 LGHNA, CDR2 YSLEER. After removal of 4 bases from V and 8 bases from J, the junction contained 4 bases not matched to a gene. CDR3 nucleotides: TGCGCCAGCAGCCCATTAGCGGGAGGGCATGAGCAGTTCTTC. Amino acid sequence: CASSPLAGGHEQFF.

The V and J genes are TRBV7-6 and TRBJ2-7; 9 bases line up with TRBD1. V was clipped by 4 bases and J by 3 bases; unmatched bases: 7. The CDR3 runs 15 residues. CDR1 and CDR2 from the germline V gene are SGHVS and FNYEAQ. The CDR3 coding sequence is TGTGCCAGCAGCTCGACAGGGGGTGGAAACTACGAGCAGTACTTC. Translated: CASSSTGGGNYEQYF.

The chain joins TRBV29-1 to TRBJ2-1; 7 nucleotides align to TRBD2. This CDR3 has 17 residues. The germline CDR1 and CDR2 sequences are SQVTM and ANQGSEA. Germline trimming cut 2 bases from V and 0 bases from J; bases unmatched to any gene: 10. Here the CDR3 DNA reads TGCAGCGTTGAATTCCTGGGGACTAAGAGCTCCTACAATGAGCAGTTCTTC. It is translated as CSVEFLGTKSSYNEQFF.

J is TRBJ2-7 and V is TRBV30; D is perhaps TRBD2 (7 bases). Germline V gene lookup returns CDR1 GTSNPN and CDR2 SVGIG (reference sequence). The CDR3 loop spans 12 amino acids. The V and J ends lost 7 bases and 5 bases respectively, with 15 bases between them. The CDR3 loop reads CASLWGGHEQYF. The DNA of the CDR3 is TGTGCCTCACTCTGGGGGGGGCACGAGCAGTACTTC.

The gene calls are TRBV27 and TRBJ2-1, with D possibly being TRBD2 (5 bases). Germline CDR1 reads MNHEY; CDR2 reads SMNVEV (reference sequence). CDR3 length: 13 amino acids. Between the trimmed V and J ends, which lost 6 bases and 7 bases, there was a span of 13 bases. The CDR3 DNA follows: TGTGCCAGCAGCCCAGGCGGGCGAAATGAGCAGTTCTTC. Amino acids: CASSPGGRNEQFF.

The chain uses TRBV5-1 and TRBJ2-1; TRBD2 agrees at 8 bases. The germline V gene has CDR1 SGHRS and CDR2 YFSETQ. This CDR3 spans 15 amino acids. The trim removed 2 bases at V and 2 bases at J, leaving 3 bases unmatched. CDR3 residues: CASSFTSGPYNEQFF. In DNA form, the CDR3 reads TGCGCCAGCAGCTTTACTAGCGGTCCCTACAATGAGCAGTTCTTC.

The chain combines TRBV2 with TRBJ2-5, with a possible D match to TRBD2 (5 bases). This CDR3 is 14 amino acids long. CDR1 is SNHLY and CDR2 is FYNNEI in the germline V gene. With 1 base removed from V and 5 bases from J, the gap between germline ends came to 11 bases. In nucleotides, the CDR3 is TGTGCCAGCAGTGAAGGGCGGGTCTGGGAGACCCAGTACTTC. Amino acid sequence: CASSEGRVWETQYF.

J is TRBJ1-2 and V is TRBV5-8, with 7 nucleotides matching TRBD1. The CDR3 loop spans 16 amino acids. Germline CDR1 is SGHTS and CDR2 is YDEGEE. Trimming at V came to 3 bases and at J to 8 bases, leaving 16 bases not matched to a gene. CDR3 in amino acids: CASSYLPSTGIGGYTF. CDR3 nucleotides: TGTGCCAGCAGCTACCTACCCTCGACAGGGATTGGGGGCTACACCTTC.

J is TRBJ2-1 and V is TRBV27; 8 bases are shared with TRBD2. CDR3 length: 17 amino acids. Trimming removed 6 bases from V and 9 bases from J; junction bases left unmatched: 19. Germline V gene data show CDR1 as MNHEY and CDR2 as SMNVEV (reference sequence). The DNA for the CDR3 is TGTGCCAGCAGCTCCCTTCCGGGACTAGGGAATCGGGGTGAGCAGTTCTTC. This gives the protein CASSSLPGLGNRGEQFF.

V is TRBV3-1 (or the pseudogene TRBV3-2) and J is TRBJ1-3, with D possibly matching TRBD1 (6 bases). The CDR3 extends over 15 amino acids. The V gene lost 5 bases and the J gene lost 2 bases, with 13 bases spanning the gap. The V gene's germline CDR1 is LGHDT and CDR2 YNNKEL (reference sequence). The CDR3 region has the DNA TGTGCCAGCAGCGATCTGGGGGCGGCTGGAAACACCATATATTTT. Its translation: CASSDLGAAGNTIYF.

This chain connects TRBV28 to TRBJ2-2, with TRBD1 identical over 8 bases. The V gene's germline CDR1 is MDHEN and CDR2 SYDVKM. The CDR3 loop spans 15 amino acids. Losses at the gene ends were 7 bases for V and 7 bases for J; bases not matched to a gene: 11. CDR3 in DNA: TGTGCCAGCAAGAACCGCAGGGGACAGGACGGGGAGCTGTTTTTT. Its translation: CASKNRRGQDGELFF.